This T cell receptor beta chain was sequenced during a study of T-cell reconstitution after alpha-beta-depleted transplantation in children. The CDR3 runs to 14 residues. Trimming removed 2 bases from V and 2 bases from J; junction bases left unmatched: 2. Germline V gene data show CDR1 as DFQATT and CDR2 as SNEGSKA (reference sequence). Unique molecular identifiers tagged the TCRbeta library. TCRdb analysed the PCR reads with MiXCR anew, one entry per CDR3 protein. Seen here are a few hundred thousand distinct CDR3 sequences, 20% to 30% observed once, and the top ten hold about 5%. Notes on this clonotype: The CDR3 end shows no conserved phenylalanine or tryptophan, and so a read error is likely.

The chain couples TRBV20-1 to TRBJ2-1; the match to TRBD1 covers 8 bases. Here the sequenced sample was PBMCs, mostly from graft donor cells, taken 360 days after TCRalphabeta/CD19-depleted stem cell transplant. This TCR was sampled from a female patient between 2 and 15 years old who had a stem cell transplant for congenital amegakaryocytic thrombocytopenia, so the T cells may come from the graft donor. The CDR3 loop is CSARSGGAYNEQFS. CDR3 sequence (DNA): TGCAGTGCTAGATCAGGGGGCGCCTACAATGAGCAGTTCTCC.